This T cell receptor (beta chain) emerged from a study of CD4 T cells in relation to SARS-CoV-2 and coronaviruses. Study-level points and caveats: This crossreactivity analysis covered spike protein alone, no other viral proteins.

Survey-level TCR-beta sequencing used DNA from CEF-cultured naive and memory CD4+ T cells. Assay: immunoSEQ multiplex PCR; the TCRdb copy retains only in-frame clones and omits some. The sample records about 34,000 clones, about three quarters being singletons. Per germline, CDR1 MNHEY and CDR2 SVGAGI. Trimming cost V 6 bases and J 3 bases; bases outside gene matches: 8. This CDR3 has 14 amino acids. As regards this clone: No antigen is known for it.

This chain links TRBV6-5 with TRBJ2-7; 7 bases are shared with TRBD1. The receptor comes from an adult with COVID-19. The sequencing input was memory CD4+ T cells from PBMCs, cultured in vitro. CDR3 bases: TGTGCCAGCAGGTCCGGGACAGATCTCTACGAGCAGTACTTC. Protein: CASRSGTDLYEQYF.